These 24 T cell receptor beta chains share one sample of origin, sequenced in a study of T-cell memory formation after mild COVID-19. TCRdb re-derived calls from the 5' RACE reads in MiXCR, one entry per CDR3 protein. This table holds around 250,000 distinct CDR3 sequences, over 9% found once. Sequenced sample: PBMCs or a T cell subset sorted from them (not recorded which). The receptors originated from a man younger than 35 who had mild COVID-19 (a few samples of this study predate the infection). Cell type and time point are not known.

The chain couples TRBV29-1 to TRBJ1-2; perhaps TRBD1 as D (5 bases). The CDR3 is made up of 14 amino acids. Germline CDR1 reads SQVTM; CDR2 reads ANQGSEA. The V gene lost 2 bases and the J gene lost 0 bases, with 10 bases spanning the gap. DNA of the CDR3: TGCAGCGTTGAACCGGCAGGGACTAACTATGGCTACACCTTC. Residues: CSVEPAGTNYGYTF. The complete variable domain, with remaining parts taken from reference TRBV29-1 and TRBJ1-2, reads SAVISQKPSRDICQRGTSLTIQCQVDSQVTMMFWYRQQPGQSLTLIATANQGSEATYESGFVIDKFPISRPNLTFSTLTVSNMSPEDSSIYLCSVEPAGTNYGYTFGSGTRLTVV.

A few counts support this clonotype. The chain couples TRBV29-1 to TRBJ2-2, with 10 nucleotides matching TRBD2. Germline lookup yields CDR1 SQVTM and CDR2 ANQGSEA. The CDR3 length is 16 residues. The V gene end was trimmed by 1 base and the J gene end by 4 bases; junction bases not matched to a gene: 6. The CDR3 DNA reads as TGCAGCGTTGAAGGAAGGTCTAGCGGGGGCACCGGGGAGCTGTTTTTT. Translating gives CSVEGRSSGGTGELFF.

This clonotype was picked up a small number of times. V gene TRBV25-1 combines with J gene TRBJ1-2; 9 nucleotides agree with TRBD1. The CDR3 is made up of 14 amino acids. The J segment lost 8 bases and the V segment lost 5 bases, leaving 9 bases of the junction unmatched. Germline CDR1 and CDR2: MGHDK and SYGVNS. CDR3 sequence reads: CASSPVTGGRGYTF. The CDR3 bases are TGTGCCAGCAGTCCAGTCACAGGGGGCAGGGGCTACACCTTC.

This clonotype has only a few counts. The chain has TRBV7-2 and TRBJ1-1; D is unresolved. The germline V gene encodes CDR1 SGHTA and CDR2 FQGNSA. Trimming took 5 bases from V and 0 from J, leaving 10 bases between them. The CDR3 consists of 14 residues. CDR3 in amino acids: CASSATPMNTEAFF. CDR3 nucleotide sequence: TGTGCCAGCAGCGCAACTCCAATGAACACTGAAGCTTTCTTT.

This clonotype was seen at least ten times. The chain carries TRBV7-8 and TRBJ2-1, with D uncertain. The ends were cut back, 0 bases at V and 9 bases at J, with 15 bases in the middle. The CDR3 length is 15 residues. Germline V gene sequence: CDR1 SGHVS, CDR2 FQNEAQ. The CDR3 DNA reads TGTGCCAGCAGCTTAGCAGTCGGCAGCCCCCCTGAGCAGTTCTTC. Translated: CASSLAVGSPPEQFF.

The genes are TRBV20-1 and TRBJ1-2, with 8 bases matching TRBD1. CDR3 size: 16 residues. Germline CDR1 is DFQATT and CDR2 is SNEGSKA (reference sequence). After removal of 2 bases from V and 2 bases from J, the junction contained 10 bases not matched to a gene. CDR3 residues: CSARTRGQGLNYGYTF. Here the CDR3 DNA reads TGCAGTGCTAGAACTCGAGGACAGGGATTAAACTATGGCTACACCTTC.

The V and J genes are TRBV5-1 and TRBJ2-5; unclear D gene. Trimming took 4 bases from V and 5 from J, leaving 18 bases between them. This CDR3 is 15 amino acids long. Germline V lookup: CDR1 SGHRS, CDR2 YFSETQ. CDR3 nucleotide sequence: TGCGCCAGCAGCCAGATGGCGAACTGGGCGGAGACCCAGTACTTC. This encodes CASSQMANWAETQYF.

This sequence joins TRBV4-1 and TRBJ2-7; D unresolved. Germline assignment: CDR1 MGHRA and CDR2 YSYEKL. The CDR3 sequence is 13 residues long. The V end was cut by 2 bases, the J end by 5 bases, with 10 bases between. The CDR3 DNA reads as TGCGCCAGCAGCCAATCGACCGTCCACGAGCAGTACTTC. It is translated as CASSQSTVHEQYF.

This clonotype was seen a handful of times. The V call is TRBV29-1, the J call TRBJ2-7; 8 positions agree with TRBD1. Germline V gene sequence: CDR1 SQVTM, CDR2 ANQGSEA. CDR3 length equals 12 residues. The J segment lost 3 bases and the V segment lost 7 bases, leaving 5 bases of the junction unmatched. CDR3 amino acids: CSGGQDLYEQYF. The CDR3 DNA follows: TGCAGCGGGGGACAGGACCTCTACGAGCAGTACTTC.

Only a few counts were recorded for this clonotype. This chain joins TRBV30 and TRBJ2-3; weak D call: TRBD2 (5 bases). Germline CDR1 and CDR2: GTSNPN and SVGIG (reference sequence). V gave up 0 bases and J gave up 4 bases, with 14 bases separating them. CDR3 length equals 15 residues. The CDR3 spells CAWSVSGNLADTQYF. Written as DNA, the CDR3 is TGTGCCTGGAGTGTATCCGGGAATCTCGCAGATACGCAGTATTTT.

A few counts support this clonotype. The rearrangement links TRBV6-2 or TRBV6-3 to TRBJ2-7; D call uncertain. The CDR3 extends over 11 amino acids. V gave up 0 bases and J gave up 6 bases, with 3 bases separating them. The V gene's germline CDR1 is MNHEY and CDR2 SVGEGT. Here the CDR3 reads CASSYSFEQYF. CDR3 bases: TGTGCCAGCAGTTACTCGTTCGAGCAGTACTTC.

In this sample, this clonotype turned up a few times. This chain links TRBV6-2 or TRBV6-3 with TRBJ2-7, with 10 bases matching TRBD2. The CDR3 covers 17 residues. In germline, CDR1 is MNHEY, CDR2 SVGEGT. Trimming at V came to 4 bases and at J to 0 bases, leaving 9 bases not matched to a gene. This CDR3 reads CASSWGLAGASSYEQYF. The CDR3 DNA follows: TGTGCCAGCAGTTGGGGTCTAGCGGGGGCGAGCTCCTACGAGCAGTACTTC.

This clonotype was detected ten times or more. The chain combines TRBV7-6 with TRBJ2-7; D is uncertain. Trimming removed 4 bases from V and 2 bases from J, with 12 bases in between. CDR1 SGHVS and CDR2 FNYEAQ come from the germline V gene. CDR3 size: 14 residues. CDR3 protein: CASSSEPTTYEQYF. In nucleotides, the CDR3 is TGTGCCAGCAGCTCGGAGCCTACCACCTACGAGCAGTACTTC.

The V gene is TRBV3-1, the J gene TRBJ1-1, with D maybe TRBD1 (5 bases). CDR1 is LGHDT, CDR2 YNNKEL, per germline (reference sequence). This CDR3 is 12 amino acids long. Trimming took 3 bases from V and 8 from J, leaving 10 bases between them. In DNA form, the CDR3 reads TGTGCCAGCAGCCAGATCGGGGCGGAAGCTTTCTTT. It codes for CASSQIGAEAFF.

The chain joins TRBV5-1 to TRBJ2-3; possibly TRBD2 for D (6 bases). V was cut by 0 bases and J by 4 bases, with 12 bases left in between. The length of the CDR3 is 15 residues. Germline lookup yields CDR1 SGHRS and CDR2 YFSETQ. This chain's CDR3 is CASSLGGVVPDTQYF. The CDR3 nucleotides read TGCGCCAGCAGCTTGGGCGGGGTGGTCCCAGATACGCAGTATTTT. The full variable domain, in which reference TRBV5-1 and TRBJ2-3 provide the parts outside the CDR3, is KAGVTQTPRYLIKTRGQQVTLSCSPISGHRSVSWYQQTPGQGLQFLFEYFSETQRNKGNFPGRFSGRQFSNSRSEMNVSTLELGDSALYLCASSLGGVVPDTQYFGPGTRLTVL.

This clonotype has ten or more counts. V gene TRBV6-6 combines with J gene TRBJ2-5, with D perhaps matching TRBD2 (6 bases). The V end was cut by 4 bases, the J end by 2 bases, with 11 bases between. There are 14 residues in the CDR3. CDR1 is MNHNY, CDR2 SVGAGI, per germline (reference sequence). The CDR3 sequence is CASSSDGGQETQYF. The CDR3 DNA sequence: TGTGCCAGCAGTTCTGACGGGGGACAAGAGACCCAGTACTTC.

This clonotype has at least ten counts. The chain recombines TRBV7-9 with TRBJ2-5; 7 positions agree with TRBD2. CDR1 SEHNR and CDR2 FQNEAQ come from the germline V gene (reference sequence). J gave up 2 bases and V 4 bases, and 1 base lay outside the gene matches. The CDR3 is made up of 13 amino acids. The CDR3 sequence: CASSWGGQETQYF. The DNA for the CDR3 is TGTGCCAGCAGCTGGGGGGGGCAAGAGACCCAGTACTTC.

To note about this clonotype: Since no conserved phenylalanine or tryptophan closes the CDR3, a read error is the likely cause. The DNA is omitted, as the CDR3 cannot be located on it reliably, and the CDR3 follows TCRdb's listing. The rearrangement joins TRBV6-5 to TRBJ2-5; TRBD2 is the table's D call and was not checked against the DNA. Germline lookup yields CDR1 MNHEY and CDR2 SVGAGI. With termini counted, the CDR3 has 11 amino acids. CDR3 sequence: CASSYSQRGAV.

The V gene is TRBV9, the J gene TRBJ2-2; D uncertain. CDR3 length: 15 amino acids. Looked up from germline, CDR1 is SGDLS and CDR2 is YYNGEE. Trimming shortened V by 0 bases and J by 8 bases, and 14 bases separated the two germline ends. CDR3 loop: CASSVVGSNAGELFF. The DNA of the CDR3 is TGTGCCAGCAGCGTAGTCGGTTCTAACGCTGGGGAGCTGTTTTTT.

The genes are TRBV5-1 and TRBJ1-5; a weak D match, TRBD1 (5 bases). Trimming took 0 bases from V and 7 from J, leaving 11 bases between them. CDR3 length: 14 amino acids. Germline CDR1 SGHRS, CDR2 YFSETQ. Here the CDR3 DNA reads TGCGCCAGCAGCTTGGAAGGGGAAGGGCAGCCCCAGCATTTT. This gives the protein CASSLEGEGQPQHF.

The rearrangement joins TRBV7-6 to TRBJ2-1, with D perhaps TRBD1 (6 bases). Trimming left V 4 bases short and J 4 bases short, with 14 bases between. Germline V gives CDR1 SGHVS, CDR2 FNYEAQ. The CDR3 totals 15 residues. The CDR3 protein is CASSSAGDRYNEQFF. CDR3 bases: TGTGCCAGCAGCTCAGCAGGGGACCGTTACAATGAGCAGTTCTTC.

This rearrangement joins TRBV11-2 to TRBJ1-1; 11 bases fit TRBD1. Germline V CDR1 and CDR2: SGHAT, FQNNGV. The CDR3 loop spans 15 amino acids. After removal of 5 bases from V and 4 bases from J, the junction contained 6 bases not matched to a gene. The CDR3 region is CASSPGDRGATEAFF. The CDR3 region has the DNA TGTGCCAGCAGCCCGGGGGACAGGGGGGCCACTGAAGCTTTCTTT.

This chain links TRBV7-2 with TRBJ1-6; D ambiguous. There are 12 residues in the CDR3. Germline CDR1 SGHTA, CDR2 FQGNSA. Between the trimmed V and J ends, which lost 3 bases and 7 bases, there was a span of 4 bases. CDR3 DNA sequence: TGTGCCAGCAGCTTCGCGAATTCACCCCTCCACTTT. This translates into CASSFANSPLHF.

The V gene is TRBV7-9, the J gene TRBJ2-1; 9 bases map to TRBD2. The CDR3 contains 15 residues. The V gene end was trimmed by 3 bases and the J gene end by 3 bases; junction bases not matched to a gene: 3. Germline CDR1 SEHNR, CDR2 FQNEAQ (reference sequence). The CDR3 DNA sequence: TGTGCCAGCAGCTTCAGCGGGGGGCGCTACAATGAGCAGTTCTTC. It yields the protein CASSFSGGRYNEQFF.